The T cell receptor (beta chain) described here comes from a study of T-cell memory formation after mild COVID-19. At the level of the study: TCR clustering was largely donor specific.

Findings and limits, study-wide: Researchers report contracting CD4+ clones mostly in CM and EM, with CD8+ clones in EMRA.

The CDR3 runs 13 residues. Trimming removed 3 bases at V and 5 bases at J, with 10 bases between. The table lists this clonotype with many counts. Its target is not known. MiXCR, applied by TCRdb to the 5' RACE reads, yields one record per CDR3 protein. Among around 300,000 distinct CDR3 sequences listed, roughly 8% were seen once. The sequencing input was PBMCs or a T cell subset sorted from them (not recorded which). The chain recombines TRBV12-3 or TRBV12-4 with TRBJ1-1; D is ambiguous. The TCR was taken from a man in his late teens or twenties who had mild COVID-19 (a few samples of this study predate the infection). Cell type and time point are not known. The CDR3 region has the DNA TGTGCCAGCAGTTTCCCCGGGGAGACTGAAGCTTTCTTT. The encoded protein is CASSFPGETEAFF.